The 16 T cell receptor beta chains presented below share a single source sample, sequenced in a study of cytomegalovirus exposure and HLA in healthy donors. Generated by immunoSEQ multiplex PCR, the TCRdb table keeps only in-frame clones and is missing some. The sample consists of 200,000 or so clones, roughly 91% of them appearing once. Input material: PBMCs. These receptors were taken from a woman younger than 30 in good health and CMV-seropositive.

The V gene is TRBV29-1, the J gene TRBJ2-1; 7 bases map to TRBD2. Germline-derived CDR1 and CDR2 are SQVTM and ANQGSEA. The CDR3 consists of 14 residues. V lost 2 bases to trimming and J lost 4 bases; unmatched junction nucleotides: 5. CDR3 loop: CSVELSSGYNEQFF. For the CDR3, the DNA is TGCAGCGTTGAACTGTCTAGCGGATACAATGAGCAGTTCTTC.

This chain connects TRBV19 to TRBJ2-3, with D unresolved. Germline V gene data show CDR1 as LNHDA and CDR2 as SQIVND (reference sequence). V was clipped by 3 bases and J by 7 bases, with 11 bases between them. CDR3 size: 13 residues. The CDR3: CASSMGGRYTQYF. CDR3 nucleotides: TGTGCCAGTAGTATGGGTGGCAGGTATACGCAGTATTTT.

The chain carries TRBV10-2 and TRBJ2-2; possible D gene TRBD2, 6 bases. From germline, CDR1 is WSHSY and CDR2 SAAADI. V lost 4 bases and J 1 base, leaving 10 bases between the germline ends. There are 15 residues in the CDR3. In DNA form, the CDR3 reads TGCGCCAGCAGTGCGGGACTGCTGAACACCGGGGAGCTGTTTTTT. This sequence encodes CASSAGLLNTGELFF.

The chain employs TRBV5-4 and TRBJ2-1, with D perhaps TRBD2 (6 bases). Looked up from germline, CDR1 is SGHNT and CDR2 is YYREEE (reference sequence). The CDR3 extends over 15 amino acids. V lost 4 bases and J lost 0, with 11 bases in between. CDR3 sequence: CASSLTSTSYNEQFF. CDR3 sequence (DNA): TGTGCCAGCAGCCTAACTAGCACCTCCTACAATGAGCAGTTCTTC.

DNA for the CDR3: TGTGCCAGCAGCATGACTGTACTCTCCTACAATGAGCAGTTCTTC. Residues: CASSMTVLSYNEQFF. The chain has TRBV11-2 and TRBJ2-1; no firm D call. This CDR3 has 15 residues. V was trimmed by 5 bases and J by 0 bases, leaving 11 bases between them. Germline lookup yields CDR1 SGHAT and CDR2 FQNNGV.

This sequence joins TRBV5-5 and TRBJ2-7; 7 bases line up with TRBD1. CDR3 length: 15 amino acids. Trimming cost V 4 bases and J 4 bases; bases outside gene matches: 11. The V gene's germline CDR1 is SGHKS and CDR2 YYEKEE (reference sequence). This CDR3 reads CASSPGTVPPYEQYF. CDR3 DNA sequence: TGTGCCAGCAGCCCTGGGACAGTCCCCCCTTACGAGCAGTACTTC.

The chain employs TRBV7-6 and TRBJ2-7, with TRBD2 identical over 7 bases. This CDR3 is 15 amino acids long. Germline V gives CDR1 SGHVS, CDR2 FNYEAQ. The junction had 8 bases not matched to a gene; V was cut back by 5 bases and J by 1 base. The CDR3 DNA sequence: TGTGCCAGCAGCCTAGGAGCGGGACCTTCCTACGAGCAGTACTTC. Its protein is CASSLGAGPSYEQYF.

This clone was recorded once. The chain employs TRBV19 and TRBJ1-5, with D hard to call. The CDR3 has 15 amino acids. V shed 1 base and J shed 2 bases, with 9 bases lying between them. The V gene's germline CDR1 is LNHDA and CDR2 SQIVND (reference sequence). The CDR3, as DNA: TGTGCCAGTAGTATAGTAAAGAGGGGCAATCAGCCCCAGCATTTT. It yields the protein CASSIVKRGNQPQHF.

This rearrangement joins TRBV5-4 to TRBJ1-1; D possibly corresponds to TRBD1 (5 bases). Trimming shortened V by 4 bases and J by 1 base, and 14 bases separated the two germline ends. Germline lookup yields CDR1 SGHNT and CDR2 YYREEE (reference sequence). This CDR3 spans 15 amino acids. The CDR3 here is CASSRPGLQNTEAFF. CDR3 DNA sequence: TGTGCCAGCAGCCGGCCGGGACTGCAGAACACTGAAGCTTTCTTT.

The chain combines TRBV9 with TRBJ2-7, with 11 nucleotides matching TRBD1. Germline V gives CDR1 SGDLS, CDR2 YYNGEE. V was clipped by 3 bases and J by 5 bases; unmatched bases: 4. This CDR3 spans 14 amino acids. DNA of the CDR3: TGTGCCAGCAGCGCCGGGACAGGGGGAAACGAGCAGTACTTC. It specifies CASSAGTGGNEQYF.

V usage is TRBV7-6 and J usage is TRBJ1-5; D is perhaps TRBD1 (5 bases). Germline values: CDR1 SGHVS, CDR2 FNYEAQ. The CDR3 has 15 residues. V shed 5 bases and J shed 7 bases, with 18 bases lying between them. CDR3 DNA sequence: TGTGCCAGCAGCCGGAGTGCGGGGGACGGACAGCCCCAGCATTTT. It encodes CASSRSAGDGQPQHF.

The chain couples TRBV5-4 to TRBJ1-2, with 9 nucleotides matching TRBD1. V was clipped by 4 bases and J by 8 bases; unmatched bases: 9. The germline V gene encodes CDR1 SGHNT and CDR2 YYREEE (reference sequence). The CDR3 runs to 14 residues. The CDR3 sequence is CASSTQGALWGYTF. In nucleotides, the CDR3 is TGTGCCAGCAGCACACAGGGGGCTCTCTGGGGCTACACCTTC.

V is TRBV6-5 and J is TRBJ1-1, with D possibly matching TRBD1 (5 bases). This CDR3 region has 14 residues. Per the germline V gene, CDR1 is MNHEY and CDR2 is SVGAGI. V was pared by 2 bases and J by 5 bases, with 12 bases between. CDR3 sequence reads: CASSYEGRWTEAFF. CDR3 nucleotide sequence: TGTGCCAGCAGTTACGAGGGGAGGTGGACTGAAGCTTTCTTT.

The chain is built from TRBV28 and TRBJ1-5; 9 bases map to TRBD1. Germline loops: CDR1 MDHEN, CDR2 SYDVKM. The CDR3 sequence is 16 residues long. V gave up 11 bases and J gave up 4 bases; unmatched junction bases: 15. CDR3 in amino acids: CASITGGGIGNQPQHF. The CDR3 nucleotides are TGTGCCTCGATTACAGGGGGCGGAATAGGGAATCAGCCCCAGCATTTT.

This chain joins TRBV28 and TRBJ1-1, with 7 bases aligning to TRBD1. The CDR3 spans 16 residues. Germline CDR1 MDHEN, CDR2 SYDVKM. V was clipped by 1 base and J by 0 bases; unmatched bases: 5. The CDR3 here is CASSLSAGGLNTEAFF. In nucleotides, the CDR3 is TGTGCCAGCAGTTTATCGGCAGGGGGTTTGAACACTGAAGCTTTCTTT.

The chain's CDR3 is CASSLAGTSGRNEQFF. The DNA of the CDR3 is TGTGCCAGCAGCCTCGCTGGGACTAGCGGGAGAAATGAGCAGTTCTTC. The chain couples TRBV5-4 to TRBJ2-1; TRBD2 matches 14 bases. The CDR3 spans 16 residues. V was pared by 4 bases and J by 7 bases, with 7 bases of the junction left unmatched. The V gene's germline CDR1 is SGHNT and CDR2 YYREEE (reference sequence). Looking up the rest from reference TRBV5-4 and TRBJ2-1 gives the full variable domain: ETGVTQSPTHLIKTRGQQVTLRCSSQSGHNTVSWYQQALGQGPQFIFQYYREEENGRGNFPPRFSGLQFPNYSSELNVNALELDDSALYLCASSLAGTSGRNEQFFGPGTRLTVL.